This TCR beta chain was captured by sequencing in a study of OX40 agonist ivuxolimab in advanced cancers. The assay was immunoSEQ multiplex PCR, and TCRdb's table has in-frame clones only and misses some. Of about 120,000 clones listed, just under 95% are singletons. Germline CDR1 reads SQVTM; CDR2 reads ANQGSEA. The CDR3 consists of 11 residues. V shed 7 bases and J shed 2 bases, with 6 bases lying between them. Samples were taken at baseline and on day 1 of cycles 4 and 7. This TCR derives from an adult with an advanced solid tumor such as melanoma, head and neck, liver or kidney cancer. The sample was CD4+ or CD8+ T cells sorted from blood, taken in a trial of the OX40 agonist ivuxolimab. This chain links TRBV29-1 with TRBJ1-3; no reliable D call. The CDR3 protein is CSGETGNTIYF. CDR3 DNA sequence: TGCAGCGGGGAAACTGGAAACACCATATATTTT.